Detailed here is one T cell receptor (beta chain). TCRbeta library preparation incorporated unique molecular identifiers. TCRdb itself ran the PCR reads through MiXCR, one entry per CDR3 protein. The sample contains 420,000 or so distinct CDR3 sequences, roughly a tenth of which appear only once. CDR3 length: 16 residues. Germline values: CDR1 MNHEY, CDR2 SMNVEV (reference sequence). V shed 6 bases and J shed 0 bases, with 15 bases lying between them. The data originate from a study of T-cell reconstitution after alpha-beta-depleted transplantation in children. The sequence derives from a human donor who donated a stem cell graft to a child with acute myeloid leukemia. The chain links TRBV27 to TRBJ2-1; D may be TRBD2 (6 bases). The sample here was PBMCs from the stem cell graft donor, taken from the stem cell graft. The CDR3 DNA sequence: TGTGCCAGCAGGGAAGATAGCGGATACTCCTACAATGAGCAGTTCTTC. Translation gives CASREDSGYSYNEQFF.